This T cell receptor beta chain was identified during a study of CD8 T cells in ankylosing spondylitis. Study results and limitations: Characteristic of ankylosing spondylitis blood, it appeared, was a TCR beta motif comprising several highly homologous variants.

This clonotype was counted ten times or more. Its specificity is unknown. Trimming removed 0 bases from V and 5 bases from J, with 10 bases in between. Germline lookup yields CDR1 LGHNA and CDR2 YSLEER. The CDR3 length is 15 residues. TCRdb re-called the 5' RACE reads through MiXCR, storing one row per CDR3 protein. There are about 230,000 distinct CDR3 sequences in the sample; 7.5% to 9.5% occur only once, and around 4.8% lies in the top ten. The clonotype was recovered from a female donor with ankylosing spondylitis or in good health (not recorded which). Source material: blood, either unsorted or a sorted T cell fraction (not recorded which). V is TRBV4-3 and J is TRBJ2-2; perhaps TRBD2 as D (5 bases). The CDR3, as DNA: TGCGCCAGCAGCCAAGAGCAGGAGGAAACCGGGGAGCTGTTTTTT. Its protein product is CASSQEQEETGELFF.